This T cell receptor beta chain was observed in a study of blood T cells in healthy people across ages. Broader study findings: Compared with aged donors, long-lived donors showed fewer expanded clones, suggesting selection.

This clonotype showed up just a few times. What it binds is not known. The CDR3 loop spans 17 amino acids. Germline CDR1 and CDR2: PRHDT and FYEKMQ (reference sequence). Combining a sample-barcoded 5' primer with a J-beta primer mix, a second PCR ran for roughly 6 to 11 cycles. Using its own MiXCR run on the 5' RACE reads, TCRdb lists one record per CDR3 protein. Of fewer than 2 million distinct CDR3 sequences listed, 39% are singletons. The TCR was taken from a human donor in good health. Sequenced material: blood. The chain couples TRBV13 to TRBJ2-4; TRBD2 matches 11 bases. The J call may be mistaken, given a closer DNA end match to TRBJ2-7. The CDR3 DNA reads TGTGCCAGCAGCTGGGGACTAGCGGACCAACTACCACACGAGCAGTACTTC. It specifies CASSWGLADQLPHEQYF.